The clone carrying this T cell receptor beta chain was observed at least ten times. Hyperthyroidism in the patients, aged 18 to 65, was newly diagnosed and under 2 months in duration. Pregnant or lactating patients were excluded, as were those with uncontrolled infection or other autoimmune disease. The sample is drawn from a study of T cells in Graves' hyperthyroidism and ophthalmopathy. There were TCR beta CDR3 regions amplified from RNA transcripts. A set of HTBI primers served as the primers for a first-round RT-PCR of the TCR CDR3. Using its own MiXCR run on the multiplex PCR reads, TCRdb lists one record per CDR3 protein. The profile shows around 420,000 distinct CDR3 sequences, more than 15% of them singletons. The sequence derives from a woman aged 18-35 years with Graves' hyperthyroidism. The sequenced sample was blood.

In DNA form, the CDR3 reads TGTGCCAGCAGTGAACTAGCGGGGCAGTACTTC. This codes for CASSELAGQYF. The chain recombines TRBV2 with TRBJ2-7, with 8 nucleotides matching TRBD2. V was clipped by 2 bases and J by 9 bases; unmatched bases: 0. The germline V gene encodes CDR1 SNHLY and CDR2 FYNNEI. The CDR3 spans 11 residues.